The sequence of this T cell receptor beta chain was determined in a study of T cell responses to AZD1222 COVID-19 vaccine (TCRdb year 2021). For context, the study as a whole: AZD1222 recipients given second doses at about 4 weeks or at about 12 weeks were pooled, since spike-specific TCR depth and breadth were not found to differ between the two schedules. A total of around 240 trial participants underwent TCR sequencing, of whom around 200 received two doses of AZD1222 and about 26 received two doses of the MenACWY control vaccine. Trial participants were enrolled into age subgroups of 18-55, 56-69 and 70-plus years, which contained approximately 150, 28 and 58 TCR-sequenced participants, respectively. General findings and caveats noted by the study authors: Spike-specific TCR breadth and depth rose significantly after two AZD1222 doses compared with day 0 and with MenACWY recipients. Nearly half of unique spike-specific TCRs reportedly recognized epitopes outside regions mutated in the B.1.351 and B.1.1.7 variants. Because no samples from the day 14 peak response were available, repertoires could be characterized only after the peak T cell response. CD4 TCRs associated with the vaccine covered the entire spike protein, and the dominant responses were in regions 160-218 and 743-854. Participants were mostly white British and included more females than males, and it was suggested by the authors that clonal diversity may have been underestimated. Conclusions about previously exposed vaccinees were limited because only six AZD1222 recipients were SARS-CoV-2 seropositive at baseline. The 56-69-year group was small, and its depth increase did not reach significance, likely because of low power.

According to the study, the label for this sample's time point signals: baseline before first vaccination. The vaccinee samples were drawn from two UK trials, COV001 and COV002, one of which was a single-blind randomized controlled phase 2/3 trial testing AZD1222 (ChAdOx1 nCoV-19) in healthy adults. For TCRbeta chain sequencing, PBMC samples were collected from trial participants at day 0 and at day 28 after the second dose. From the cysteine up to the phenylalanine, the CDR3 has a length of 14 residues. Only CDR3 DNA is held: 42 bases, read in frame from base 1. V is cut by 5 bases and J by 0 bases, and the space between the germline ends is 13 bases. From the germline V gene, CDR1 is SQVTM and CDR2 is ANQGSEA. On this clone: Its antigen has not been determined. No clone much larger than this one lies a single base away; base qualities are absent.

The CDR3 regions of human TCRbeta chains were analyzed by immunosequencing. The original pipeline was this. TCRs in the repertoires were compared against a reference library of SARS-CoV-2-specific TCRs that had been generated with the MIRA antigen-specificity platform. Breadth meant the fraction of unique TCRs that were SARS-CoV-2-associated, whereas depth meant the fraction of total T cells that were SARS-CoV-2-associated. Using the MIRA data, each spike-specific TCR was assigned both to the spike region to which the TCR was reactive and to a CD4 or CD8 class. Log10-transformed breadth and depth values were compared by one-way ANOVA with Sidak's multiple comparisons tests. What TCRdb holds here is the immuneACCESS table cut down to in-frame rearrangements. Part of the clones is not present; checked against another copy, under half of the missing clones reflect an unresolved V gene, and the others are unexplained. Clone size and V and J calls were adopted from that table, with D and trimming inferred from the DNA. For this sample the table gives about 59,000 clones, of which approximately 80% were detected only once. The ten largest clones capture about 20% of the sample.

The receptor chain draws on TRBV29-1 and TRBJ1-1; no D gene call is confident. The sequencing here drew on peripheral blood, taken on day 0 of AZD1222 vaccination. The receptor comes from an adult in good health. The CDR3 protein: CSVQLRKVNTEAFF. The sequenced DNA is TGCAGCGTTCAACTTAGGAAAGTGAACACTGAAGCTTTCTTT.